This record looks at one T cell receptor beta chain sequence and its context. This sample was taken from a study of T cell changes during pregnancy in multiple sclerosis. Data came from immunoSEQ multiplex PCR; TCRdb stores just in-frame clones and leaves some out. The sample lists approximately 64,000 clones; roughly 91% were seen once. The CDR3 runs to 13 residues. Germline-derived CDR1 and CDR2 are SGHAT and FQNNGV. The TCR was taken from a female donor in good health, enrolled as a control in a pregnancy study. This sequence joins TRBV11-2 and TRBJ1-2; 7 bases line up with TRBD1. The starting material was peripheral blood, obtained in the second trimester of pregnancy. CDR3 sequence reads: CATLRAGGYGYTF. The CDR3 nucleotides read TGTGCTACTCTTAGGGCAGGGGGCTATGGCTACACCTTC. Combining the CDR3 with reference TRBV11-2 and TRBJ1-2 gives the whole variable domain EAGVAQSPRYKIIEKRQSVAFWCNPISGHATLYWYQQILGQGPKLLIQFQNNGVVDDSQLPKDRFSAERLKGVDSTLKIQPAKLEDSAVYLCATLRAGGYGYTFGSGTRLTVV.